Here is one T cell receptor beta chain with its context. The record originates from a study of control samples from healthy donors and cancer patients. Assay used: immunoSEQ multiplex PCR; TCRdb lists only in-frame clones, some missing. This sample has 60,000 or so clones, with about 96% found just once. This CDR3 is built from 12 residues. V lost 0 bases, J lost 8 bases, and 7 bases lay in between. Germline CDR1 MNHEY, CDR2 SVGEGT. The V gene is TRBV6-2 or TRBV6-3, the J gene TRBJ1-1; no clear D gene. The sequence came from a woman under 30 in good health. Sequencing was carried out using blood. The CDR3 protein is CASSYSYVEAFF. In DNA, the CDR3 is TGTGCCAGCAGTTACTCGTACGTCGAAGCTTTCTTT.